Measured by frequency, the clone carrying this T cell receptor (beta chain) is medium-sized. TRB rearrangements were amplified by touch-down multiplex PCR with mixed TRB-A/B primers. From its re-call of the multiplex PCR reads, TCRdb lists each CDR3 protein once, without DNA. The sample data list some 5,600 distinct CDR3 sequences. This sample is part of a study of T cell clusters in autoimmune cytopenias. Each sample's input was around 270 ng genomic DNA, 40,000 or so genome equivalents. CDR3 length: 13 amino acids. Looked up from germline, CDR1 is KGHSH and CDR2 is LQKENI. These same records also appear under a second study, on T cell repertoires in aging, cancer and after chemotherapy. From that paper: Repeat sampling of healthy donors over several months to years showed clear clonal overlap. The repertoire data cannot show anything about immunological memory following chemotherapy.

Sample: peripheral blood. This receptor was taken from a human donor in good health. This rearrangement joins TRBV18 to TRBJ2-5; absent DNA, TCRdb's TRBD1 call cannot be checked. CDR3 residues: CASSPPRGGTQYF.